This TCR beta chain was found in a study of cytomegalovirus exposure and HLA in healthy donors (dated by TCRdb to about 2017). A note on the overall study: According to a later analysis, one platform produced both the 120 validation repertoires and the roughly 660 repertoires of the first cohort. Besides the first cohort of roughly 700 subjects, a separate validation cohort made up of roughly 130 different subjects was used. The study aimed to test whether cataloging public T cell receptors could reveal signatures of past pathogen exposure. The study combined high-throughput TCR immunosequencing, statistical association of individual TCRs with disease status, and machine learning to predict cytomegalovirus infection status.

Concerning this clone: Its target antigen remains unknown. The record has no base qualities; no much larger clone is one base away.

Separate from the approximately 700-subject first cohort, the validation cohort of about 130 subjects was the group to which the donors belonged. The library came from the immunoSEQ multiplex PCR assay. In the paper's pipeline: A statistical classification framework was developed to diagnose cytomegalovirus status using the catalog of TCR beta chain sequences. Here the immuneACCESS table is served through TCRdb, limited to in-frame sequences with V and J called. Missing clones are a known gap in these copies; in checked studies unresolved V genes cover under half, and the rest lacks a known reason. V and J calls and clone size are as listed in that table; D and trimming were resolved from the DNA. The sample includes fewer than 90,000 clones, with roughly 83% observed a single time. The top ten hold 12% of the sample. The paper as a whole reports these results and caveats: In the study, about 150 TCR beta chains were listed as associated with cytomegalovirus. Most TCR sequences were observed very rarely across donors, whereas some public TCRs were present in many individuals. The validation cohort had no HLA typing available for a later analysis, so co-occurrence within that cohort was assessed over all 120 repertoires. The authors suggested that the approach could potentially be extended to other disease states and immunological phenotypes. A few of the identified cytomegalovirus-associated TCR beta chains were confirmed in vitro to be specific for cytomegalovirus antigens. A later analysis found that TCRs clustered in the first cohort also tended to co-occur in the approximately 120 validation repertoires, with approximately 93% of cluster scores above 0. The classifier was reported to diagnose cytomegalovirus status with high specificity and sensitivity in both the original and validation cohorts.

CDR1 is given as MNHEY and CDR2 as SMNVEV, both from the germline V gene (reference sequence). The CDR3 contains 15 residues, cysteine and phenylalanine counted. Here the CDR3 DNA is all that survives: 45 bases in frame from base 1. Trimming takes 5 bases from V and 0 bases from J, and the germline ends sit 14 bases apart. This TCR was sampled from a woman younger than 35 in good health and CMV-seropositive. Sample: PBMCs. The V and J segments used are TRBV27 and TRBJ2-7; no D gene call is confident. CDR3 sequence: CASSLTKTLSYEQYF. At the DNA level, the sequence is TGTGCCAGCAGTCTAACCAAGACTCTCTCCTACGAGCAGTACTTC.